This is a list of T cell receptor beta chains from one sample in a study of blood T cell repertoires in COVID-19. Generated by immunoSEQ multiplex PCR, the TCRdb table keeps only in-frame clones and is missing some. The profile shows over 200,000 clones, approximately 90% of them singletons. Sequencing was carried out using peripheral blood. The receptor source for this set is a woman aged 35 to 49 who had recovered from COVID-19. The CDR3 runs from the conserved cysteine through the conserved F or W. Clone size is not always given. Where it is, it says once, few, many or a class for expanded clones.

v_gene,abundance,j_gene,CDR3aa
TRBV6-2/TRBV6-3,NA,TRBJ1-2,CASSSPGQHYGYTF
TRBV18,NA,TRBJ2-4,CASSPPRGSGRAMNIQYF
TRBV24-1,NA,TRBJ1-5,CATSDQLGQPQHF
TRBV24-1,NA,TRBJ1-1,CATRRGGGTEAFF
TRBV5-1,few,TRBJ2-2,CASSPGTSGTNTGELFF
TRBV27,once,TRBJ2-7,CASSFRTGTYGYEQYF
TRBV29-1,NA,TRBJ2-3,CSVERRGAQYF
TRBV18,few,TRBJ1-5,CASSPGTGAINQPQHF
TRBV19,NA,TRBJ2-1,CASRGQGTYNEQFF
TRBV5-4,NA,TRBJ2-5,CASSLGTSSPQETQYF
TRBV4-1,NA,TRBJ2-7,CASSQQGSGDPYEQYF
TRBV6-2/TRBV6-3,NA,TRBJ2-5,CASSYVSSSRDETQYF
TRBV30,NA,TRBJ1-3,CAWTSLDRDGNTIYF
TRBV9,NA,TRBJ1-2,CASSVETGGGYGYTF
TRBV7-7,once,TRBJ1-6,CASSLEEGSPLHF
TRBV5-6,NA,TRBJ1-1,CASSLVGGGTEAFF
TRBV7-7,NA,TRBJ2-5,CASSLGRGFRETQYF